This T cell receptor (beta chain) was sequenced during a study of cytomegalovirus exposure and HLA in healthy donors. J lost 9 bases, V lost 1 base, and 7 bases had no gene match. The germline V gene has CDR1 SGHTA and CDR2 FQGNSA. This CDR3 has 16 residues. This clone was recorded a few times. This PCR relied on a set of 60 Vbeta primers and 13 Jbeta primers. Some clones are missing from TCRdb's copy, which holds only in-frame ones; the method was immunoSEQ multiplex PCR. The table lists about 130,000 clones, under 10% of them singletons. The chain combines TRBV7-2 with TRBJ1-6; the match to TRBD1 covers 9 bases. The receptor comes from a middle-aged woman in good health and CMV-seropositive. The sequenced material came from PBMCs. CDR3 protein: CASSLGVVTGGSPLHF. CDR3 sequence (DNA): TGTGCCAGCAGCTTAGGGGTCGTGACAGGGGGTTCACCCCTCCACTTT. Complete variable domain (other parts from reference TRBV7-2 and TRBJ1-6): GAGVSQSPSNKVTEKGKDVELRCDPISGHTALYWYRQSLGQGLEFLIYFQGNSAPDKSGLPSDRFSAERTGGSVSTLTIQRTQQEDSAVYLCASSLGVVTGGSPLHFGNGTRLTVT.